The 32 T cell receptor beta chains presented below share a single source sample, sequenced in a study of blood T cell repertoires in COVID-19. Measured with immunoSEQ multiplex PCR; TCRdb has only the in-frame clones, and not every one. The sample comprises about 200,000 clones, under 90% of which are singletons, and roughly 18% rests with the top ten. Sequenced material: peripheral blood. The receptor set was obtained from an older person with COVID-19, enrolled during active disease.

The chain uses TRBV7-9 and TRBJ1-6, with 11 bases fitting TRBD1. This CDR3 contains 18 residues. The germline CDR1 and CDR2 sequences are SEHNR and FQNEAQ (reference sequence). The J segment lost 5 bases and the V segment lost 3 bases, leaving 9 bases of the junction unmatched. This chain's CDR3 is CASSFQTGTGGNNSPLHF. The CDR3 DNA reads as TGTGCCAGCAGCTTTCAAACTGGGACAGGGGGAAATAATTCACCCCTCCACTTT.

The V gene is TRBV15, the J gene TRBJ1-1; 10 bases map to TRBD1. The V gene's germline CDR1 is LNHNV and CDR2 YYDKDF (reference sequence). The CDR3 consists of 18 residues. V dropped 4 bases and J dropped 5; count of bases not matched to a gene: 16. The CDR3 loop is CATSIGWTGGFGLTEAFF. The CDR3, as DNA: TGTGCCACCAGCATAGGCTGGACAGGGGGATTTGGATTGACTGAAGCTTTCTTT.

This clone was counted between two and nine times. V gene TRBV28 combines with J gene TRBJ2-7; 10 bases are a match to TRBD2. After removal of 2 bases from V and 2 bases from J, the junction contained 15 bases not matched to a gene. Germline CDR1 reads MDHEN; CDR2 reads SYDVKM. The CDR3 totals 19 residues. The CDR3 here is CASSLGRGKLAGLPYEQYF. The CDR3 DNA sequence: TGTGCCAGCAGTTTAGGGAGGGGGAAACTAGCGGGGTTACCCTACGAGCAGTACTTC.

V usage is TRBV19 and J usage is TRBJ1-1; a possible D gene is TRBD1 (5 bases). The germline V gene has CDR1 LNHDA and CDR2 SQIVND (reference sequence). Trimming left V 4 bases short and J 11 bases short, with 11 bases between. CDR3 size: 11 residues. CDR3 sequence (DNA): TGTGCCAGTAGTAGTGGCAGGGTGGCTTTCTTT. It translates to CASSSGRVAFF.

The rearrangement uses TRBV28 and TRBJ2-7; TRBD2 matches at 14 bases. The CDR3 consists of 17 residues. The germline CDR1 and CDR2 sequences are MDHEN and SYDVKM. V lost 5 bases and J lost 12; bases outside the gene matches: 18. The CDR3 sequence is CASSPPTMTSGRATPYF. CDR3 DNA: TGTGCCAGCAGTCCCCCTACCATGACTAGCGGGAGGGCCACTCCGTACTTC.

This clone was detected only a few times. The V call is TRBV7-2, the J call TRBJ1-1, with D possibly matching TRBD1 (6 bases). In germline, CDR1 is SGHTA, CDR2 FQGNSA. Trimming shortened V by 2 bases and J by 4 bases, and 11 bases separated the two germline ends. This CDR3 is 14 amino acids long. The CDR3 region is CASSLLQGSTEAFF. The CDR3 coding sequence is TGTGCCAGCAGCTTACTACAGGGTTCCACTGAAGCTTTCTTT.

This sequence joins TRBV24-1 and TRBJ2-1, with TRBD2 identical over 15 bases. Germline V gene lookup returns CDR1 KGHDR and CDR2 SFDVKD. J gave up 2 bases and V 3 bases, and 10 bases lay outside the gene matches. This CDR3 region has 20 residues. The CDR3 reads CATSDPNPGLAGGPYNEQFF. The CDR3 DNA follows: TGTGCCACCAGTGATCCCAACCCGGGACTAGCGGGAGGACCCTACAATGAGCAGTTCTTC.

V gene TRBV7-7 combines with J gene TRBJ2-1, with D perhaps TRBD2 (6 bases). The CDR3 runs to 14 residues. With 1 base removed from V and 6 bases from J, the gap between germline ends came to 10 bases. Germline-derived CDR1 and CDR2 are SSHAT and FNYEAQ (reference sequence). The CDR3 bases are TGTGCCAGCAGCTTAGTACTCGGGGGCAATGAGCAGTTCTTC. This encodes CASSLVLGGNEQFF.

V is TRBV9 and J is TRBJ1-1; possibly TRBD1 for D (5 bases). The CDR3 has 14 amino acids. The germline V gene has CDR1 SGDLS and CDR2 YYNGEE. The germline V and J ends were trimmed by 2 bases and 1 base, with 9 bases remaining between them. The CDR3, as DNA: TGTGCCAGCAGCGTCACAGGCCGGAACACTGAAGCTTTCTTT. It specifies CASSVTGRNTEAFF. Full variable domain (remainder filled in from reference TRBV9 and TRBJ1-1): DSGVTQTPKHLITATGQRVTLRCSPRSGDLSVYWYQQSLDQGLQFLIQYYNGEERAKGNILERFSAQQFPDLHSELNLSSLELGDSALYFCASSVTGRNTEAFFGQGTRLTVV.

V and J are TRBV19 and TRBJ2-5; possibly TRBD2 for D (5 bases). The CDR3 contains 13 residues. Trimming stripped 3 bases from V and 1 base from J, with 6 bases between. Germline CDR1 is LNHDA and CDR2 is SQIVND (reference sequence). CDR3 bases: TGTGCCAGTAGTATTAGCGTCCAAGAGACCCAGTACTTC. Protein product: CASSISVQETQYF.

J is TRBJ1-2 and V is TRBV3-1 (or the pseudogene TRBV3-2); D call uncertain. Trimming left V 0 bases short and J 7 bases short, with 18 bases between. Germline V gives CDR1 LGHDT, CDR2 YNNKEL (reference sequence). The CDR3 loop spans 16 amino acids. In nucleotides, the CDR3 is TGTGCCAGCAGCCAAGACACTCGAGCGTCTTTTGCTGGCTACACCTTC. As protein: CASSQDTRASFAGYTF.

This clone was found a few times. This rearrangement joins TRBV6-2 or TRBV6-3 to TRBJ2-1; D uncertain. The CDR3 extends over 11 amino acids. Germline-derived CDR1 and CDR2 are MNHEY and SVGEGT. V gave up 2 bases and J gave up 7 bases, with 3 bases separating them. CDR3: CASSYPNEQFF. The CDR3 DNA is TGTGCCAGCAGTTACCCAAATGAGCAGTTCTTC.

There are a few counts of this clone. The J gene is TRBJ2-2, the V gene TRBV20-1, with D possibly matching TRBD2 (6 bases). The germline V and J ends were trimmed by 3 bases and 4 bases, with 12 bases remaining between them. Germline V CDR1 and CDR2: DFQATT, SNEGSKA (reference sequence). The CDR3 totals 14 residues. The DNA of the CDR3 is TGCAGTGCTAGTTCCGGGCGGGGCACCGGGGAGCTGTTTTTT. It codes for CSASSGRGTGELFF.

The chain uses TRBV7-3 and TRBJ2-1; D may be TRBD2 (6 bases). Germline CDR1 SGHTA, CDR2 FQGTGA. Trimming removed 6 bases from V and 3 bases from J, with 15 bases in between. CDR3 length: 15 amino acids. The CDR3 sequence: CASSPAGTLYNEQFF. The CDR3 DNA reads as TGTGCCAGCAGTCCCGCGGGGACCCTCTACAATGAGCAGTTCTTC.

This chain connects TRBV3-1 (or the pseudogene TRBV3-2) to TRBJ2-4; tentatively, D is TRBD2 (6 bases). V lost 0 bases to trimming and J lost 2 bases, with 11 bases between them. CDR3 size: 16 residues. Per the germline V gene, CDR1 is LGHDT and CDR2 is YNNKEL (reference sequence). The CDR3 DNA reads TGTGCCAGCAGCCAAGATGCGGGGTCAACCAAAAACATTCAGTACTTC. Translating gives CASSQDAGSTKNIQYF.

The CDR3 sequence is CASSRARGPYEQYF. The CDR3 DNA follows: TGTGCCAGCAGCCGGGCCCGGGGTCCCTACGAGCAGTACTTC. The rearrangement uses TRBV3-1 (or the pseudogene TRBV3-2) and TRBJ2-7, with D possibly being TRBD2 (5 bases). The CDR3 totals 14 residues. Germline CDR1 and CDR2: LGHDT and YNNKEL (reference sequence). V dropped 4 bases and J dropped 2 bases, with 12 bases sitting between them.

This chain uses TRBV28 with TRBJ1-2; D might be TRBD1 (6 bases). Trimming took off 5 bases at V and 3 bases at J, with 10 bases between the two ends. There are 13 residues in the CDR3. Germline V lookup: CDR1 MDHEN, CDR2 SYDVKM. CDR3 DNA sequence: TGTGCCAGCAGTGATCAGGGGTACTATGGCTACACCTTC. It encodes CASSDQGYYGYTF.

This chain uses TRBV7-2 with TRBJ2-3; tentative D call: TRBD2 (5 bases). V was pared by 1 base and J by 5 bases, with 22 bases between. This CDR3 has 18 amino acids. In germline, CDR1 is SGHTA, CDR2 FQGNSA. The CDR3 DNA follows: TGTGCCAGCAGCTTAGGAGGCGAGGTCGGGCGCCGGGGAGATACGCAGTATTTT. Protein sequence: CASSLGGEVGRRGDTQYF.

This chain uses TRBV28 with TRBJ1-2; 8 bases are a match to TRBD1. This CDR3 is built from 18 residues. J was trimmed by 3 bases and V by 3 bases; bases with no gene match: 15. CDR1 and CDR2 from the germline V gene are MDHEN and SYDVKM. In DNA, the CDR3 is TGTGCCAGCAGTTTTGGGGCGTGGACAGGGACGGAGTACTATGGCTACACCTTC. Amino acid sequence: CASSFGAWTGTEYYGYTF.

The genes are TRBV19 and TRBJ2-3; 7 bases agree with TRBD2. Germline CDR1 and CDR2: LNHDA and SQIVND (reference sequence). J was trimmed by 2 bases and V by 1 base; bases with no gene match: 3. The CDR3 sequence is 15 residues long. CDR3 sequence: CASSIGRGITDTQYF. In DNA, the CDR3 is TGTGCCAGTAGTATAGGGCGGGGGATCACAGATACGCAGTATTTT.

The chain carries TRBV25-1 and TRBJ1-5; 8 bases are shared with TRBD1. After removal of 5 bases from V and 4 bases from J, the junction contained 4 bases not matched to a gene. The CDR3 extends over 14 amino acids. Looked up from germline, CDR1 is MGHDK and CDR2 is SYGVNS. As DNA, the CDR3 is TGTGCCAGCAGTTCTACAGGGGGGAATCAGCCCCAGCATTTT. Translating it yields CASSSTGGNQPQHF.

CDR3 bases: TGTGCCAGCACCGTGATCGGGGGTTTGAGCAATGAGCAGTTCTTC. Translating it yields CASTVIGGLSNEQFF. The V and J genes are TRBV5-4 and TRBJ2-1, with a possible D match to TRBD2 (6 bases). The CDR3 length is 15 residues. V lost 6 bases and J lost 6, with 19 bases in between. Germline V gives CDR1 SGHNT, CDR2 YYREEE (reference sequence).

The chain has TRBV2 and TRBJ1-1; no clear D gene. V was cut by 1 base and J by 6 bases, with 9 bases left in between. Germline lookup yields CDR1 SNHLY and CDR2 FYNNEI. The CDR3 is made up of 13 amino acids. The CDR3 DNA reads as TGTGCCAGCAGTGAAGACCGCGTCTCTGAAGCTTTCTTT. Encoded protein: CASSEDRVSEAFF.

This chain uses TRBV19 with TRBJ1-2, with 9 positions matching TRBD1. The ends lost 5 bases at V and 8 bases at J; junction bases unmatched: 12. The CDR3 loop spans 15 amino acids. Germline V gene sequence: CDR1 LNHDA, CDR2 SQIVND (reference sequence). The CDR3 DNA is TGTGCCAGTAGTCCCCAATCTGGACAGGGGTCAGGCTACACCTTC. Translating it yields CASSPQSGQGSGYTF.

The chain has TRBV6-5 and TRBJ1-2; no clear D. CDR3 length: 14 amino acids. Germline loops: CDR1 MNHEY, CDR2 SVGAGI. Trimming stripped 5 bases from V and 5 bases from J, with 15 bases between. The CDR3 DNA follows: TGTGCCAGCAGTCCGAGTCGGGTTTGGTATGGCTACACCTTC. Translating it yields CASSPSRVWYGYTF.

The chain is built from TRBV7-2 and TRBJ1-6; no definite D call. Trimming cost V 1 base and J 4 bases, with 11 bases left between them. Germline CDR1 SGHTA, CDR2 FQGNSA. This CDR3 spans 16 amino acids. The CDR3 coding sequence is TGTGCCAGCAGCTTAGTGAAGGCGGATTATAATTCACCCCTCCACTTT. Translation: CASSLVKADYNSPLHF.

This chain joins TRBV7-8 and TRBJ1-1; D is ambiguous. The CDR3 length is 15 residues. Germline CDR1 is SGHVS and CDR2 is FQNEAQ. The V end lost 5 bases, the J end lost 0 bases, and 13 bases lay between the germline ends. The CDR3, as DNA: TGTGCCAGCAGCCGGGAAACTAAGATGAACACTGAAGCTTTCTTT. This sequence encodes CASSRETKMNTEAFF.

V usage is TRBV19 and J usage is TRBJ1-6; TRBD1 aligns across 9 bases. Trimming at V came to 5 bases and at J to 10 bases, leaving 6 bases not matched to a gene. Per the germline V gene, CDR1 is LNHDA and CDR2 is SQIVND (reference sequence). The CDR3 length is 14 residues. The CDR3 region has the DNA TGTGCCAGTAGTCTGCGGGACAGGGAATCACCCCTCCACTTT. It encodes CASSLRDRESPLHF.

This clone has just a few counts. The sample holds other DNA sequences that translate to the same CDR3. The rearrangement joins TRBV19 to TRBJ2-2; D not certain. Germline CDR1 LNHDA, CDR2 SQIVND (reference sequence). V lost 6 bases, J lost 1 base, and 9 bases lay in between. The CDR3 is 14 residues long. CDR3 DNA sequence: TGTGCCAGTAGAACTGCCTTGAACACCGGGGAGCTGTTTTTT. Translated: CASRTALNTGELFF.

The DNA of the CDR3 is TGTGCCATCAGTGAGACTGCCGATACGCAGTATTTT. Translation gives CAISETADTQYF. The genes are TRBV10-3 and TRBJ2-3; D is uncertain. The length of the CDR3 is 12 residues. CDR1 and CDR2 (germline): ENHRY, SYGVKD. Trimming left V 2 bases short and J 6 bases short, with 6 bases between.

The chain combines TRBV6-2 or TRBV6-3 with TRBJ1-5, with 10 bases fitting TRBD1. The germline V gene encodes CDR1 MNHEY and CDR2 SVGEGT. CDR3 length equals 18 residues. With V trimmed by 5 bases and J by 2 bases, 12 bases remained unmatched. The CDR3 protein is CASSKGSGTGVGNQPQHF. The CDR3 DNA is TGTGCCAGCAGTAAAGGGTCAGGGACAGGGGTCGGCAATCAGCCCCAGCATTTT.

The chain joins TRBV7-7 to TRBJ1-1; D uncertain. Trimming removed 2 bases from V and 7 bases from J, with 8 bases in between. Germline V CDR1 and CDR2: SSHAT, FNYEAQ (reference sequence). CDR3 length equals 12 residues. The CDR3 coding sequence is TGTGCCAGCAGCTTATGGTGCGTTGAAGCTTTCTTT. Protein: CASSLWCVEAFF.